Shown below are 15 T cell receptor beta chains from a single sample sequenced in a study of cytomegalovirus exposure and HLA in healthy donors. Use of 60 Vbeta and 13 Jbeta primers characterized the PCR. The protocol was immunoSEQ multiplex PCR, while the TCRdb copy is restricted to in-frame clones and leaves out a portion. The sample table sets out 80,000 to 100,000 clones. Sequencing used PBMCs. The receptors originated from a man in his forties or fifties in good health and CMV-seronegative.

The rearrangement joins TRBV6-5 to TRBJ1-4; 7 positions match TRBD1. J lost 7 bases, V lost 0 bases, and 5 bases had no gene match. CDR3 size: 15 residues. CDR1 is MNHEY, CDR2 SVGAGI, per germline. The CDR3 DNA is TGTGCCAGCAGTTACTCGCCAACAGGGGTTGAAAAACTGTTTTTT. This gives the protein CASSYSPTGVEKLFF.

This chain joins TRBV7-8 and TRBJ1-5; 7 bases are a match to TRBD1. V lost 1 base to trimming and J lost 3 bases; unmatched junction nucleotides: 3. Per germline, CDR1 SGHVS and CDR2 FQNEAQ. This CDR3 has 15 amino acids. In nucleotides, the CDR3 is TGTGCCAGCAGCTTAGGGACAGGTCTCAATCAGCCCCAGCATTTT. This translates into CASSLGTGLNQPQHF. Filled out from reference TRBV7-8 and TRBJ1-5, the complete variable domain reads GAGVSQSPRYKVAKRGQDVALRCDPISGHVSLFWYQQALGQGPEFLTYFQNEAQLDKSGLPSDRFFAERPEGSVSTLKIQRTQQEDSAVYLCASSLGTGLNQPQHFGDGTRLSIL.

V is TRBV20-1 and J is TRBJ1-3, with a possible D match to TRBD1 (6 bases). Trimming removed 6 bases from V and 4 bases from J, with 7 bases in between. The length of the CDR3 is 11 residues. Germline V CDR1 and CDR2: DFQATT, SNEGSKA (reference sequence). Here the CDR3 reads CSARGGNTIYF. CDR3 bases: TGCAGTGCAAGGGGGGGAAACACCATATATTTT.

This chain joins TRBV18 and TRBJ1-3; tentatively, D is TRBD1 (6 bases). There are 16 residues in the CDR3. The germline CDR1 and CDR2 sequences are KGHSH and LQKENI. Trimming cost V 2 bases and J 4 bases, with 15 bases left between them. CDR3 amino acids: CASSPRGGYGGNTIYF. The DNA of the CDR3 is TGTGCCAGCTCACCAAGGGGGGGCTATGGCGGAAACACCATATATTTT.

As DNA, the CDR3 is TGTGCCACCAGCAGAGAGCCCTTTGCGGCGAACACCGGGGAGCTGTTTTTT. This translates into CATSREPFAANTGELFF. The chain is built from TRBV15 and TRBJ2-2; D is unclear. CDR1 is LNHNV, CDR2 YYDKDF, per germline (reference sequence). Trimming pared 0 bases from V and 0 bases from J, leaving 11 bases between. The CDR3 has 17 residues. The variable domain in full, with the rest retrieved from reference TRBV15 and TRBJ2-2, is DAMVIQNPRYQVTQFGKPVTLSCSQTLNHNVMYWYQQKSSQAPKLLFHYYDKDFNNEADTPDNFQSRRPNTSFCFLDIRSPGLGDTAMYLCATSREPFAANTGELFFGEGSRLTVL.

In DNA form, the CDR3 reads TGTGCCAGCAGTCGGGGAAACACTGAAGCTTTCTTT. Residues: CASSRGNTEAFF. This sequence joins TRBV9 and TRBJ1-1; D unclear. The CDR3 has 12 residues. Germline CDR1 is SGDLS and CDR2 is YYNGEE. V lost 5 bases and J lost 2, with 7 bases in between.

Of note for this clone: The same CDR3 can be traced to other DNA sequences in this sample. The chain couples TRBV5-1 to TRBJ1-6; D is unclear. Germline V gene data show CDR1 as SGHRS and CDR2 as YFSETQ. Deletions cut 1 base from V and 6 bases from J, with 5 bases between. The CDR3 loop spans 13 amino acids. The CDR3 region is CASSLLSNSPLHF. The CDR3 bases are TGCGCCAGCAGCTTGCTTAGTAATTCACCCCTCCACTTT.

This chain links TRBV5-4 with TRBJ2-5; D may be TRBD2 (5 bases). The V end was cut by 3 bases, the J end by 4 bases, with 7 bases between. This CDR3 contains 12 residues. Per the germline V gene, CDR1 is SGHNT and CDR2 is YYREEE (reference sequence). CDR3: CASSWRRETQYF. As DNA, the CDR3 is TGTGCCAGCAGCTGGAGGAGAGAGACCCAGTACTTC.

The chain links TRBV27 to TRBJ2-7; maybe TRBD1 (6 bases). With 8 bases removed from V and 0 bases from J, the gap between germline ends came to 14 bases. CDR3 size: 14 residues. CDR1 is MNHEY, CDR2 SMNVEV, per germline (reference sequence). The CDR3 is CASWGQSNSYEQYF. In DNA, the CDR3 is TGTGCCAGCTGGGGGCAATCCAACTCCTACGAGCAGTACTTC.

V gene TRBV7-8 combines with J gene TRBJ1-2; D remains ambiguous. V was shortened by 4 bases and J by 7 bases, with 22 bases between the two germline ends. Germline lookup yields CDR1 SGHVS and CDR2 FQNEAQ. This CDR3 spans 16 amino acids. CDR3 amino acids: CASSSHASGVWSGYTF. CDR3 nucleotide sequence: TGTGCCAGCAGCTCGCACGCATCCGGGGTTTGGAGTGGCTACACCTTC.

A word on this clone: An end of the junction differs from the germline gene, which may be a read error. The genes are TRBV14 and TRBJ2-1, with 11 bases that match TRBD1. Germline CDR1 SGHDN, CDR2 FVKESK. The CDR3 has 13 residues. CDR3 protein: CASSQDEGDRGIF. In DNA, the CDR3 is TGTGCCAGCAGCCAAGATGAGGGGGACAGGGGGATCTTC.

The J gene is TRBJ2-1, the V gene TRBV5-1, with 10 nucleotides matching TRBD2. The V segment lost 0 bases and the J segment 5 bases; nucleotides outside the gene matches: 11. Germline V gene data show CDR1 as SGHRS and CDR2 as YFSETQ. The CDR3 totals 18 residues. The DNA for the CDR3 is TGCGCCAGCAGCTTGGCCGTTTTAGCGGGGGGCTTGGACAATGAGCAGTTCTTC. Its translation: CASSLAVLAGGLDNEQFF.

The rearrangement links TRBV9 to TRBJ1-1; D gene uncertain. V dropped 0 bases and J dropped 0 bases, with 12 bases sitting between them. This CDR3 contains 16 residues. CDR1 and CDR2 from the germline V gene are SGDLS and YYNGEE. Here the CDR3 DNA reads TGTGCCAGCAGCGTAGGAGTCCGGTTAATGAACACTGAAGCTTTCTTT. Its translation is CASSVGVRLMNTEAFF.

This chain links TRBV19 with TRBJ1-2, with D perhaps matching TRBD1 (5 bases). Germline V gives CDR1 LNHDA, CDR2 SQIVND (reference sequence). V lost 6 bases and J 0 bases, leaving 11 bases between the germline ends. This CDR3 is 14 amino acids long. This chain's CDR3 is CASSVMDTNYGYTF. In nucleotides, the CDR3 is TGTGCCAGTAGCGTTATGGACACTAACTATGGCTACACCTTC.

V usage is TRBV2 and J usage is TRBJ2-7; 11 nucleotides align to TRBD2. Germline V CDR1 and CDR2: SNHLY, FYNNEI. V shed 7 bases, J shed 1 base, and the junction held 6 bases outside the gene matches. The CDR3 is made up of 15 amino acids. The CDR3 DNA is TGTGCCAGCATCGAACTAGCGGGGGCGTCCTACGAGCAGTACTTC. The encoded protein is CASIELAGASYEQYF.